Included here is one TCR beta chain sequence, with context. In this sample, this clonotype turned up a few times. Its recognized antigen is unknown. Per-base qualities were not stored, and no clone one base away is much larger. Per the publication, the treatment or condition label means: in vitro stimulation with specific CMV peptide epitopes to enrich CMV-specific T cells. A distance of 19 bases separates the germline ends of V and J, which lose 4 bases and 6 bases respectively. Reading the germline V gene gives CDR1 MDHEN and CDR2 SYDVKM. From its cysteine to its phenylalanine, the CDR3 spans 16 amino acids. The retained sequence is limited to the CDR3, 48 bases, with the frame set at the first base. Sequencing used an Illumina HiSeq 1500. TCRdb reworked the public reads: Q25 trimming with fastp, MiXCR clone assembly, productive beta chains retained. Rows merge per CDR3 protein into single entries with the most common DNA and genes. Across this sample there are 300,000 to 400,000 distinct CDR3 sequences, with 29% seen only once. Of the sample, around 19% is held by the ten largest clones.

The data stem from a study of T cell repertoires in cytomegalovirus infection (dated by TCRdb to about 2019). Regarding the research as a whole: Alongside well-studied HLA-B-restricted epitopes, the peptide stimulations were aimed at recently identified HLA-C-restricted CMV epitopes, whose presentation resists viral immunomodulation. Donor HLA type was relevant to the analysis, because carriage of CMV infection together with the matching HLA type was indicated by public TCR beta signatures.

What the research found in general, with its limitations: The ex vivo response was dominated by HLA-C-restricted CMV-specific TCR beta clonotypes, which also provided the single most frequent clonotype in two of eight donors. Cumulative frequency of public TCR beta family members discriminated carriers of CMV infection plus the relevant HLA type in this cohort and an independent 352-donor cohort.

This sample comprised cultured PBMCs, obtained from culture after CMV antigen stimulation. The TCR was taken from a human donor in good health (CMV status not recorded). Some clones in this sample may be carry-over from other donors' samples. Recombination connected TRBV28 to TRBJ2-4; a tentative D call is TRBD2 (6 bases match). The nucleotide sequence reads as follows: TGTGCCAGCAGTTCCCCCTGGGGGGTCTGGGGAAACATTCAGTACTTC. Its translation is CASSSPWGVWGNIQYF.